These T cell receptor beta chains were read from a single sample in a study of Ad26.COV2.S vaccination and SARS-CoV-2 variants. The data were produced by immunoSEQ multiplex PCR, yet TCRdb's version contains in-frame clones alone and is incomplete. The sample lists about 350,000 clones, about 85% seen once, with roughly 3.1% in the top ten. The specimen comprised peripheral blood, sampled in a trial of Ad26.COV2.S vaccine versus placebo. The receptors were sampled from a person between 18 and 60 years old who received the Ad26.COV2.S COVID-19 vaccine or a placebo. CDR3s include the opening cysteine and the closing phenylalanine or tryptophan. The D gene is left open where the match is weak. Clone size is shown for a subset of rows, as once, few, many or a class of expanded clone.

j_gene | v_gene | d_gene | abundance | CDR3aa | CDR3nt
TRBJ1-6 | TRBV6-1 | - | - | CASSESGRTAALGPLHF | TGTGCCAGCAGTGAAAGTGGCCGGACAGCCGCGCTGGGCCCCCTCCACTTT
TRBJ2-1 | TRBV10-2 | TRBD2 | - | CASSDRLAGVQRNEQFF | TGCGCCAGCAGTGATCGACTAGCGGGAGTACAAAGGAATGAGCAGTTCTTC
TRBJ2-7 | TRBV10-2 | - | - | CASLMVPREQYF | TGCGCCAGCCTCATGGTACCTCGAGAGCAGTACTTC
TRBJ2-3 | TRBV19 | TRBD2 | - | CASSLGLVWDTDTQYF | TGTGCCAGTAGTCTAGGACTAGTATGGGACACAGATACGCAGTATTTT
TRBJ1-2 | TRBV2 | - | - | CASSDGRARGYTF | TGTGCCAGCAGTGATGGCAGAGCTAGGGGCTACACCTTC
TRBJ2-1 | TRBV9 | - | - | CASSAGGYSYNEQFF | TGTGCCAGCAGCGCGGGGGGCTACTCGTACAATGAGCAGTTCTTC
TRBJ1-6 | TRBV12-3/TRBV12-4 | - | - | CASSIRDNSPLHF | TGTGCCAGCAGTATCAGGGACAATTCACCCCTCCACTTT
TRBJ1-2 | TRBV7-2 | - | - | CASSLPLALGPDDYGYTF | TGTGCCAGCAGCTTACCACTCGCCCTAGGGCCAGACGACTATGGCTACACCTTC
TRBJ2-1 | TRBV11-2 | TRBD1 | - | CASSLGRQGYNEQFF | TGTGCCAGCAGCTTAGGTAGACAGGGCTACAATGAGCAGTTCTTC
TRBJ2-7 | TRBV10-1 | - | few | CASSDDGSSYEQYF | TGCGCCAGCAGTGATGACGGAAGCTCCTACGAGCAGTACTTC
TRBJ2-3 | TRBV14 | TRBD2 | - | CASSPPLSGIRDTQYF | TGTGCCAGCAGCCCCCCGCTTAGCGGGATTCGGGATACGCAGTATTTT
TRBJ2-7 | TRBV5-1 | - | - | CASSLEGVSYEQYF | TGCGCCAGCAGCTTGGAGGGCGTCTCCTACGAGCAGTACTTC
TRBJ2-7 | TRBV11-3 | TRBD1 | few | CASSLGFGTDYEQYF | TGTGCCAGCAGCTTAGGGTTCGGGACAGACTACGAGCAGTACTTC
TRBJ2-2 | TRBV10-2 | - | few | CASSESRAGELFF | TGCGCCAGCAGTGAGTCTAGGGCCGGGGAGCTGTTTTTT
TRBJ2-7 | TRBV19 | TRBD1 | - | CASSTSGTGLHEQYF | TGTGCCAGTAGTACCTCCGGGACAGGGCTCCACGAGCAGTACTTC
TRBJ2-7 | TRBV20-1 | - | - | CSASEGGSYEQYF | TGCAGTGCTAGTGAGGGGGGATCCTACGAGCAGTACTTC
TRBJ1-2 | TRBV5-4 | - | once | CASSPREGTNYGYTF | TGTGCCAGCAGCCCCCGCGAGGGCACGAACTATGGCTACACCTTC
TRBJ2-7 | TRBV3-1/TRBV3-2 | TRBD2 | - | CASSQEVLAVEQYF | TGTGCCAGCAGCCAAGAGGTCCTAGCGGTTGAGCAGTACTTC
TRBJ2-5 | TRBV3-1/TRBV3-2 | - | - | CASSSGGETQYF | TGTGCCAGCAGCTCGGGCGGAGAGACCCAGTACTTC
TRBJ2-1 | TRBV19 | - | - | CASSTQGGSYNEQFF | TGTGCCAGTAGTACGCAGGGGGGCTCCTACAATGAGCAGTTCTTC
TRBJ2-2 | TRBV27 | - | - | CASSSQGSTGELFF | TGTGCCAGCAGTTCACAGGGCAGCACCGGGGAGCTGTTTTTT
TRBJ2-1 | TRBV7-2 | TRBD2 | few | CASSEGLAGGRYNEQFF | TGTGCCAGCAGCGAAGGACTAGCGGGAGGACGTTACAATGAGCAGTTCTTC
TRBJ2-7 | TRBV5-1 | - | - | CASAAANEQYF | TGCGCCAGTGCGGCAGCCAACGAGCAGTACTTC
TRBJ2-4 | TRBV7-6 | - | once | CASSLGAKNIQYF | TGTGCCAGCAGTCTAGGAGCCAAAAACATTCAGTACTTC
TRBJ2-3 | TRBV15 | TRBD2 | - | CATSRANAGGDTDTQYF | TGTGCCACCAGCAGAGCAAACGCGGGGGGTGACACAGATACGCAGTATTTT
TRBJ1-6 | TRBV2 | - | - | CASGTRINSPLHF | TGTGCCAGCGGGACACGGATTAATTCACCCCTCCACTTT
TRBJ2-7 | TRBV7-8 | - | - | CASSLRRDKPYEQYF | TGTGCCAGCAGCTTGCGGCGTGACAAGCCCTACGAGCAGTACTTC
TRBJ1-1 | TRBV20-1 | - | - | CSARASTEAFF | TGCAGTGCTAGAGCAAGCACTGAAGCTTTCTTT
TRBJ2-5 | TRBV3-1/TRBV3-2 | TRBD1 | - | CASSPGTGDETQYF | TGTGCCAGCAGCCCTGGGACAGGGGATGAGACCCAGTACTTC
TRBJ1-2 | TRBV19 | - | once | CASSVGPGYTF | TGTGCCAGTAGTGTGGGCCCCGGCTACACCTTC
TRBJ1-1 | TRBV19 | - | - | CASSHPIGSTPEAFF | TGTGCCAGTAGCCATCCCATCGGGAGCACCCCTGAAGCTTTCTTT
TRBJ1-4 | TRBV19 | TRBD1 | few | CASTLEGQGVEKLFF | TGTGCCAGTACCCTTGAAGGACAGGGGGTCGAAAAACTGTTTTTT